Each of the 20 T cell receptor beta chains below was sequenced from the same sample in a study of blood T cell repertoires in COVID-19. Method: immunoSEQ multiplex PCR; TCRdb's copy keeps in-frame clones and lacks some. This table has 210,000 or so clones, 80% to 90% appearing once. Sequenced sample: PBMCs or T cells enriched from blood (not recorded which). The receptors come from a woman aged 45-65 years in a cohort exposed to, infected with or recovered from COVID-19 (not recorded which).

The chain couples TRBV18 to TRBJ2-7; D gene unclear. Germline CDR1 and CDR2: KGHSH and LQKENI. The length of the CDR3 is 14 residues. Trimming shortened V by 3 bases and J by 0 bases, and 9 bases separated the two germline ends. CDR3 in amino acids: CASSPTTSSYEQYF. CDR3 bases: TGTGCCAGCTCACCCACTACGAGCTCCTACGAGCAGTACTTC.

The chain couples TRBV19 to TRBJ1-1, with 7 bases that match TRBD1. Germline lookup yields CDR1 LNHDA and CDR2 SQIVND (reference sequence). The CDR3 is 14 residues long. Unmatched junction bases numbered 5, after V lost 6 bases and J lost 1 base. The CDR3 loop is CASSPGQKNTEAFF. Written as DNA, the CDR3 is TGTGCCAGTAGCCCGGGACAGAAGAACACTGAAGCTTTCTTT.

Concerning this clone: The same CDR3 is also encoded by other DNA sequences in this sample. The V call is TRBV3-1 (or the pseudogene TRBV3-2), the J call TRBJ1-4; 8 nucleotides align to TRBD1. Germline trimming cut 4 bases from V and 5 bases from J; bases unmatched to any gene: 3. The CDR3 has 14 residues. Germline CDR1 is LGHDT and CDR2 is YNNKEL (reference sequence). The CDR3 coding sequence is TGTGCCAGCAGCCCGACAGGGGTAAATGAAAAACTGTTTTTT. Amino acid sequence: CASSPTGVNEKLFF.

This chain joins TRBV27 and TRBJ2-7; D perhaps matches TRBD1 (6 bases). The germline V and J ends were trimmed by 5 bases and 0 bases, with 17 bases remaining between them. CDR1 is MNHEY and CDR2 is SMNVEV in the germline V gene (reference sequence). CDR3 length: 16 amino acids. This chain's CDR3 is CASSPVTDRFSYEQYF. Here the CDR3 DNA reads TGTGCCAGCAGTCCGGTAACGGACAGATTCTCCTACGAGCAGTACTTC.

The J gene is TRBJ2-7, the V gene TRBV5-1; 9 bases match TRBD2. From germline, CDR1 is SGHRS and CDR2 YFSETQ. V dropped 2 bases and J dropped 7; count of bases not matched to a gene: 7. The CDR3 extends over 14 amino acids. CDR3 DNA sequence: TGCGCCAGCAGCTTTACGGCGGGGGGGCCTGAGCAGTACTTC. Protein sequence: CASSFTAGGPEQYF.

V is TRBV19 and J is TRBJ1-2; 7 bases line up with TRBD1. Germline V gene sequence: CDR1 LNHDA, CDR2 SQIVND (reference sequence). V lost 7 bases, J lost 4 bases, and 3 bases stayed unmatched. The CDR3 extends over 12 amino acids. CDR3 in amino acids: CASIDRAYGYTF. The CDR3, as DNA: TGTGCCAGTATCGACAGGGCCTATGGCTACACCTTC. The whole variable domain, remainder taken from reference TRBV19 and TRBJ1-2, is DGGITQSPKYLFRKEGQNVTLSCEQNLNHDAMYWYRQDPGQGLRLIYYSQIVNDFQKGDIAEGYSVSREKKESFPLTVTSAQKNPTAFYLCASIDRAYGYTFGSGTRLTVV.

The chain employs TRBV5-1 and TRBJ1-2, with 8 bases aligning to TRBD1. J lost 4 bases, V lost 3 bases, and 5 bases had no gene match. CDR1 and CDR2 from the germline V gene are SGHRS and YFSETQ. The CDR3 has 14 amino acids. In DNA form, the CDR3 reads TGCGCCAGCAGCTCGGATGGACAGGGCTATGGCTACACCTTC. It specifies CASSSDGQGYGYTF.

The genes are TRBV9 and TRBJ1-3, with TRBD1 as a possible D gene (5 bases). Germline loops: CDR1 SGDLS, CDR2 YYNGEE. Trimming stripped 4 bases from V and 4 bases from J, with 15 bases between. CDR3 length: 15 amino acids. In DNA form, the CDR3 reads TGTGCCAGCAGCCTCGGGGGATTGGGGGGAAACACCATATATTTT. Translating it yields CASSLGGLGGNTIYF.

V usage is TRBV18 and J usage is TRBJ1-6; 9 positions agree with TRBD1. The CDR3 is 20 residues long. J was trimmed by 2 bases and V by 4 bases; bases with no gene match: 15. Germline lookup yields CDR1 KGHSH and CDR2 LQKENI. The DNA of the CDR3 is TGTGCCAGCTCACTTACTGCCGGGACAGGGTCGTTCGCCTATAATTCACCCCTCCACTTT. Protein sequence: CASSLTAGTGSFAYNSPLHF.

The chain carries TRBV5-4 and TRBJ1-6; 7 bases line up with TRBD1. Germline values: CDR1 SGHNT, CDR2 YYREEE (reference sequence). This CDR3 is built from 14 residues. V lost 3 bases to trimming and J lost 8 bases; unmatched junction nucleotides: 5. The CDR3 DNA reads TGTGCCAGCAGCTCTCGTACAGGGGATTCACCCCTCCACTTT. Translation: CASSSRTGDSPLHF.

This clone has more than one count but fewer than ten. The V and J genes are TRBV19 and TRBJ2-1, with 10 bases fitting TRBD2. There are 15 residues in the CDR3. The germline gives CDR1 LNHDA, CDR2 SQIVND (reference sequence). Trimming took 6 bases from V and 4 from J; bases not matched to a gene: 6. CDR3 loop: CASRASGGLYNEQFF. The CDR3 DNA sequence: TGTGCCAGTAGGGCTAGCGGGGGACTGTACAATGAGCAGTTCTTC.

The V call is TRBV10-3, the J call TRBJ1-2; TRBD1 might be the D (6 bases). V was shortened by 0 bases and J by 6 bases, with 14 bases between the two germline ends. Germline V lookup: CDR1 ENHRY, CDR2 SYGVKD. The CDR3 extends over 15 amino acids. In nucleotides, the CDR3 is TGTGCCATCAGTGAGTCGGGCAGGGGAAGAGATGGCTACACCTTC. It translates to CAISESGRGRDGYTF.

The rearrangement links TRBV27 to TRBJ2-1, with 11 bases identical to TRBD1. This CDR3 is 15 amino acids long. The germline V gene has CDR1 MNHEY and CDR2 SMNVEV (reference sequence). V was pared by 3 bases and J by 6 bases, with 4 bases of the junction left unmatched. The CDR3 here is CASSFPGQGVNEQFF. The CDR3 DNA is TGTGCCAGCAGTTTCCCGGGACAGGGGGTCAATGAGCAGTTCTTC.

This chain uses TRBV6-6 with TRBJ1-1; D unclear. CDR3 length equals 13 residues. Germline-derived CDR1 and CDR2 are MNHNY and SVGAGI (reference sequence). V was pared by 5 bases and J by 1 base, with 8 bases between. The CDR3 is CASSAQSNTEAFF. The CDR3 nucleotides read TGTGCCAGCAGTGCCCAGTCGAACACTGAAGCTTTCTTT.

The chain recombines TRBV19 with TRBJ2-7; D perhaps matches TRBD1 (6 bases). V was trimmed by 6 bases and J by 4 bases, leaving 16 bases between them. CDR1 and CDR2 (germline): LNHDA, SQIVND (reference sequence). This CDR3 is 14 amino acids long. Written as DNA, the CDR3 is TGTGCCAGTAGCCCAAACAGGGATTCATACGAGCAGTACTTC. This gives the protein CASSPNRDSYEQYF.

The rearrangement uses TRBV29-1 and TRBJ1-3; D may be TRBD1 (6 bases). V was clipped by 4 bases and J by 0 bases, with 19 bases between them. The CDR3 totals 17 residues. Germline lookup yields CDR1 SQVTM and CDR2 ANQGSEA. CDR3 bases: TGCAGCGTTGTGGGACCTGGGACAACCCGCTCTGGAAACACCATATATTTT. The encoded protein is CSVVGPGTTRSGNTIYF.

J is TRBJ1-2 and V is TRBV4-1; D is unclear. Germline CDR1 reads MGHRA; CDR2 reads YSYEKL. Trimming left V 0 bases short and J 0 bases short, with 20 bases between. The CDR3 spans 19 residues. The CDR3: CASSQEWSGETGSNYGYTF. CDR3 nucleotides: TGCGCCAGCAGCCAAGAATGGTCCGGGGAAACGGGGTCTAACTATGGCTACACCTTC.

The V gene is TRBV21-1, the J gene TRBJ1-2. TRBV21-1 is shown as a pseudogene. The CDR3 has 18 residues. This CDR3 reads CASSKGGGWECFFYGYTF. The CDR3 region has the DNA TGTGCCAGCAGCAAAGGGGGGGGCTGGGAGTGTTTTTTCTATGGCTACACCTTC.

This rearrangement joins TRBV7-2 to TRBJ2-3; 16 positions match TRBD2. V trimming: 3 bases; J trimming: 9 bases; junction bases outside the gene matches: 3. The CDR3 has 15 residues. Looked up from germline, CDR1 is SGHTA and CDR2 is FQGNSA. The CDR3 DNA is TGTGCCAGCAGCTTGGCGGGACTAGCGGGGGGGACGCAGTATTTT. Translated, it gives CASSLAGLAGGTQYF.

This chain links TRBV28 with TRBJ1-5; 7 nucleotides line up with TRBD1. The CDR3 covers 16 residues. The germline V gene encodes CDR1 MDHEN and CDR2 SYDVKM. Trimming took 6 bases from V and 0 from J; bases not matched to a gene: 8. CDR3 region: CASSVGTVYSNQPQHF. CDR3 nucleotides: TGTGCCAGCAGCGTCGGGACAGTATATAGCAATCAGCCCCAGCATTTT.